Below are 5 T cell receptor beta chains sequenced from a single sample in a study of blood T cell repertoires in COVID-19. Clones were sequenced by immunoSEQ multiplex PCR, and TCRdb holds only the in-frame ones, with some missing. The repertoire holds some 25,000 clones, with around nine tenths as singletons. The material sequenced was peripheral blood. Every receptor here comes from a man aged 70-80 years with COVID-19, enrolled during active disease.

The J gene is TRBJ1-4, the V gene TRBV5-1; 7 nucleotides agree with TRBD1. J lost 7 bases, V lost 2 bases, and 5 bases had no gene match. Germline-derived CDR1 and CDR2 are SGHRS and YFSETQ. This CDR3 has 14 residues. The CDR3 is CASSFGGGSEKLFF. For the CDR3, the DNA is TGCGCCAGCAGCTTTGGAGGGGGCTCTGAAAAACTGTTTTTT.

J is TRBJ1-6 and V is TRBV5-1, with D uncertain. CDR3 size: 16 residues. Germline V lookup: CDR1 SGHRS, CDR2 YFSETQ. V lost 2 bases, J lost 0 bases, and 9 bases lay in between. The CDR3, as DNA: TGCGCCAGCAGCTTCCGGGAGAGCTCCTATAATTCACCCCTCCACTTT. This translates into CASSFRESSYNSPLHF.

The sample holds one count of this clone. This chain connects TRBV5-4 to TRBJ2-1; 7 bases are shared with TRBD2. This CDR3 is 11 amino acids long. Germline V gene data show CDR1 as SGHNT and CDR2 as YYREEE (reference sequence). The junction had 1 base not matched to a gene; V was cut back by 0 bases and J by 13 bases. CDR3 sequence reads: CASSLGGSQFF. CDR3 nucleotides: TGTGCCAGCAGCTTGGGCGGGAGTCAGTTCTTC. Drawing the rest from reference TRBV5-4 and TRBJ2-1, the complete variable domain is ETGVTQSPTHLIKTRGQQVTLRCSSQSGHNTVSWYQQALGQGPQFIFQYYREEENGRGNFPPRFSGLQFPNYSSELNVNALELDDSALYLCASSLGGSQFFGPGTRLTVL.

This clone was recorded only once. The gene calls are TRBV27 and TRBJ2-1; 8 bases are shared with TRBD1. Germline-derived CDR1 and CDR2 are MNHEY and SMNVEV (reference sequence). This CDR3 has 14 amino acids. With V trimmed by 6 bases and J by 1 base, 2 bases remained unmatched. The CDR3 loop is CASRRQGSYNEQFF. The CDR3 coding sequence is TGTGCCAGCAGGCGACAGGGGTCCTACAATGAGCAGTTCTTC.

The rearrangement joins TRBV27 to TRBJ1-6; 9 nucleotides match TRBD1. J was trimmed by 8 bases and V by 6 bases; bases with no gene match: 8. The CDR3 consists of 15 residues. Germline values: CDR1 MNHEY, CDR2 SMNVEV (reference sequence). The CDR3 loop reads CASSSGQGRHSPLHF. DNA of the CDR3: TGTGCCAGCAGCTCTGGACAGGGGAGGCATTCACCCCTCCACTTT.